These 23 T cell receptor beta chains originate from one sample sequenced in a study of spatial heterogeneity in lung cancer. TCRdb reprocessed the 5' RACE reads via MiXCR and lists one record per CDR3 protein. This table holds 25,000 or so distinct CDR3 sequences, roughly 5% found once. Time point described: blood at routine non-recurrence follow-up after resection. This sample comprised PBMCs, obtained at follow-up. The source of these receptors is a female donor with early-stage non-small cell lung cancer.

This clonotype has ten or more counts. V gene TRBV20-1 combines with J gene TRBJ2-3; D may be TRBD2 (6 bases). Per germline, CDR1 DFQATT and CDR2 SNEGSKA (reference sequence). V dropped 6 bases and J dropped 5 bases, with 12 bases sitting between them. This CDR3 spans 12 amino acids. The CDR3 is CSAGDSLDTQYF. The CDR3 DNA follows: TGCAGTGCGGGGGACTCGCTAGATACGCAGTATTTT.

This clonotype appeared many times. The V call is TRBV29-1, the J call TRBJ2-3; no firm D call. V was pared by 0 bases and J by 5 bases, with 12 bases between. CDR1 SQVTM and CDR2 ANQGSEA come from the germline V gene. The CDR3 is 14 amino acids. The CDR3, as DNA: TGCAGCGTTGAAGATCCGCTGGGCCAAGATACGCAGTATTTT. Its translation is CSVEDPLGQDTQYF.

This clonotype was detected many times. The gene calls are TRBV25-1 and TRBJ2-7; TRBD1 is a possible D gene (5 bases). The CDR3 is made up of 13 amino acids. Germline V CDR1 and CDR2: MGHDK, SYGVNS. With 6 bases removed from V and 0 bases from J, the gap between germline ends came to 9 bases. CDR3 sequence: CASSADISYEQYF. DNA for the CDR3: TGTGCCAGCAGCGCGGACATCTCCTACGAGCAGTACTTC.

This clonotype was observed at least ten times. The V gene is TRBV7-2, the J gene TRBJ2-2; TRBD2 aligns across 8 bases. Germline trimming cut 10 bases from V and 3 bases from J; bases unmatched to any gene: 10. CDR3 length equals 15 residues. Germline lookup yields CDR1 SGHTA and CDR2 FQGNSA. The CDR3 DNA reads as TGTGCCACGTCAGTCGGGAGGGGCGACACCGGGGAGCTGTTTTTT. Its translation: CATSVGRGDTGELFF.

This clonotype was counted at least ten times. V is TRBV20-1 and J is TRBJ2-5, with D maybe TRBD1 (5 bases). The CDR3 contains 12 residues. Germline assignment: CDR1 DFQATT and CDR2 SNEGSKA (reference sequence). Trimming removed 4 bases at V and 3 bases at J, with 9 bases between. The CDR3 sequence: CSATGYEETQYF. The CDR3 nucleotides read TGCAGTGCTACAGGGTATGAAGAGACCCAGTACTTC.

This clonotype occurred many times. The chain carries TRBV29-1 and TRBJ2-5; 8 bases map to TRBD2. Germline assignment: CDR1 SQVTM and CDR2 ANQGSEA. CDR3 size: 15 residues. The J segment lost 2 bases and the V segment lost 3 bases, leaving 8 bases of the junction unmatched. CDR3 loop: CSVDGKREPQETQYF. The CDR3, as DNA: TGCAGCGTTGACGGGAAGCGGGAGCCTCAAGAGACCCAGTACTTC.

The sample holds many counts of this clonotype. This rearrangement joins TRBV23-1 to TRBJ2-5; TRBD1 matches at 10 bases. TRBV23-1 is annotated as an ORF whose role is uncertain. This CDR3 region has 20 residues. V shed 2 bases and J 2 bases; nucleotides not matched to a gene: 17. This CDR3 reads CASSQALPGTGVGGQETQYF. CDR3 nucleotide sequence: TGCGCCAGCAGTCAAGCCCTCCCCGGGACAGGGGTTGGAGGACAAGAGACCCAGTACTTC.

At least ten counts were recorded for this clonotype. The CDR3 loop is CASSFGGFSGANVLTF. As DNA, the CDR3 is TGTGCCAGCAGTTTCGGCGGATTCTCTGGGGCCAACGTCCTGACTTTC. This chain links TRBV28 with TRBJ2-6; D not resolved. V was cut by 3 bases and J by 0 bases, with 9 bases left in between. Germline CDR1 is MDHEN and CDR2 is SYDVKM. The CDR3 is 16 residues long.

This clonotype was observed many times. The rearrangement uses TRBV5-1 and TRBJ2-5; the D is unclear. Trimming cost V 4 bases and J 2 bases, with 12 bases left between them. From germline, CDR1 is SGHRS and CDR2 YFSETQ. CDR3 size: 14 residues. This chain's CDR3 is CASSPFGLQETQYF. CDR3 nucleotide sequence: TGCGCCAGCAGCCCCTTCGGGTTGCAAGAGACCCAGTACTTC.

At least ten counts were recorded for this clonotype. The chain uses TRBV16 and TRBJ1-1; D not certain. CDR3 length: 12 residues. Looked up from germline, CDR1 is KGHSY and CDR2 is FQNENV. V was trimmed by 2 bases and J by 11 bases, leaving 12 bases between them. The CDR3 protein is CASSQIPRVAFF. CDR3 DNA: TGTGCCAGCAGCCAAATCCCGAGGGTGGCTTTCTTT.

This clonotype has more than one count but fewer than ten. The V and J genes are TRBV9 and TRBJ2-7; TRBD2 matches at 15 bases. J was trimmed by 6 bases and V by 3 bases; bases with no gene match: 4. Germline V gene sequence: CDR1 SGDLS, CDR2 YYNGEE. The CDR3 runs to 15 residues. CDR3 DNA sequence: TGTGCCAGCAGCGCAGGGACTAGCGGGGGGCGCGAGCAGTACTTC. It translates to CASSAGTSGGREQYF.

This clonotype was picked up many times. This chain uses TRBV20-1 with TRBJ2-1; unclear D gene. This CDR3 is 16 amino acids long. The germline V gene encodes CDR1 DFQATT and CDR2 SNEGSKA (reference sequence). V lost 0 bases, J lost 0 bases, and 12 bases lay in between. CDR3 nucleotides: TGCAGTGCTAGAGATCTGACTCTCAGCTCCTACAATGAGCAGTTCTTC. This gives the protein CSARDLTLSSYNEQFF.

The V and J genes are TRBV7-2 and TRBJ2-2; D gene uncertain. V was clipped by 1 base and J by 7 bases, with 10 bases between them. Germline V CDR1 and CDR2: SGHTA, FQGNSA. CDR3 size: 14 residues. Written as DNA, the CDR3 is TGTGCCAGCAGCTTAGATTATCCGGTCGGGGAGCTGTTTTTT. Protein sequence: CASSLDYPVGELFF.

In this sample, this clonotype turned up many times. The chain links TRBV29-1 to TRBJ2-1; 7 positions agree with TRBD1. Per germline, CDR1 SQVTM and CDR2 ANQGSEA. The CDR3 sequence is 14 residues long. The V and J ends lost 2 bases and 6 bases, in that order; junction bases with no gene match: 7. CDR3 sequence: CSVETTGVSNEQFF. The CDR3 bases are TGCAGCGTTGAAACCACAGGGGTGAGCAATGAGCAGTTCTTC.

This clonotype occurred many times. The chain couples TRBV7-2 to TRBJ1-5; 7 positions match TRBD1. Germline-derived CDR1 and CDR2 are SGHTA and FQGNSA. The V gene end was trimmed by 1 base and the J gene end by 3 bases; junction bases not matched to a gene: 6. This CDR3 is 16 amino acids long. Here the CDR3 reads CASSLVGRGNNQPQHF. The CDR3 DNA reads TGTGCCAGCAGCTTAGTTGGCAGGGGGAACAATCAGCCCCAGCATTTT.

This clonotype was picked up many times. The J gene is TRBJ1-2, the V gene TRBV15, with TRBD1 identical over 7 bases. V was clipped by 3 bases and J by 6 bases; unmatched bases: 7. This CDR3 contains 14 residues. Germline CDR1 and CDR2: LNHNV and YYDKDF (reference sequence). CDR3 protein: CATSRIGGADGYTF. CDR3 sequence (DNA): TGTGCCACCAGCAGGATAGGGGGCGCGGATGGCTACACCTTC.

This clonotype came up many times. The chain uses TRBV6-2 or TRBV6-3 and TRBJ2-3, with 10 bases matching TRBD2. The CDR3 is made up of 18 amino acids. V trimming: 6 bases; J trimming: 2 bases; junction bases outside the gene matches: 14. Germline V lookup: CDR1 MNHEY, CDR2 SVGEGT. Here the CDR3 reads CASSLVLIGLADTDTQYF. The CDR3 DNA is TGTGCCAGCAGCCTAGTCCTGATTGGACTAGCGGACACAGATACGCAGTATTTT.

This clonotype was seen many times. This chain connects TRBV28 to TRBJ2-1; D is uncertain. Trimming took off 6 bases at V and 7 bases at J, with 13 bases between the two ends. The CDR3 has 13 residues. CDR1 and CDR2 from the germline V gene are MDHEN and SYDVKM. The DNA for the CDR3 is TGTGCCAGCAGGGCCGACAACGTTAATGAGCAGTTCTTC. Translation gives CASRADNVNEQFF.

In its sample, this clonotype was seen many times. The chain employs TRBV6-4 and TRBJ2-5; no firm D call. The V and J ends lost 10 bases and 7 bases respectively, with 4 bases between them. Germline V gene sequence: CDR1 MRHNA, CDR2 SNTAGT. The length of the CDR3 is 8 residues. In nucleotides, the CDR3 is TGTGCCACCGGGACCCAGTACTTC. This sequence encodes CATGTQYF.

At least ten counts were recorded for this clonotype. In DNA, the CDR3 is TGTGCCATCAGTGAACAGACAGGGAATAATTCACCCCTCCACTTT. Encoded protein: CAISEQTGNNSPLHF. The V call is TRBV10-3, the J call TRBJ1-6; 7 bases match TRBD1. This CDR3 region has 15 residues. V lost 3 bases, J lost 5 bases, and 4 bases stayed unmatched. Germline loops: CDR1 ENHRY, CDR2 SYGVKD.

The table lists this clonotype with many counts. The genes are TRBV11-2 and TRBJ2-5, with 10 nucleotides matching TRBD2. V gave up 5 bases and J gave up 4 bases; unmatched junction bases: 4. The V gene's germline CDR1 is SGHAT and CDR2 FQNNGV. There are 14 residues in the CDR3. In DNA, the CDR3 is TGTGCCAGCAGCCCGATAGCGGGAGGAGAGACCCAGTACTTC. Residues: CASSPIAGGETQYF.

Many counts were recorded for this clonotype. J is TRBJ1-5 and V is TRBV19, with TRBD1 matching over 8 bases. This CDR3 is built from 14 residues. After removal of 8 bases from V and 0 bases from J, the junction contained 3 bases not matched to a gene. Per the germline V gene, CDR1 is LNHDA and CDR2 is SQIVND (reference sequence). The CDR3 region has the DNA TGTGCCAGTGCGGACAGGGCTAGCAATCAGCCCCAGCATTTT. It translates to CASADRASNQPQHF.

This clonotype appeared many times. The V gene is TRBV20-1, the J gene TRBJ2-7; D call uncertain. The CDR3 has 13 residues. CDR1 and CDR2 (germline): DFQATT, SNEGSKA (reference sequence). V was shortened by 5 bases and J by 0 bases, with 11 bases between the two germline ends. The CDR3 nucleotides read TGCAGTGCTGACGACACCCGCTCCTACGAGCAGTACTTC. The encoded protein is CSADDTRSYEQYF.